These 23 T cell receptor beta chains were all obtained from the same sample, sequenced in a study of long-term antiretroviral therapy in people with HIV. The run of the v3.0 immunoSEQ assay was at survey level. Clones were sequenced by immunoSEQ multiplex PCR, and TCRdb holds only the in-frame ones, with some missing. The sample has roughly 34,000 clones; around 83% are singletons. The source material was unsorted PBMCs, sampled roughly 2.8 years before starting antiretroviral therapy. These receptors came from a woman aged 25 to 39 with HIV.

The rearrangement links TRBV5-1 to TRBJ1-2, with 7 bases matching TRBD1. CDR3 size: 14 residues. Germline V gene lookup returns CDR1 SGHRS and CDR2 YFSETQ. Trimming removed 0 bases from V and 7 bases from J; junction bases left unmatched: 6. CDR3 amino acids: CASSLAVKGAGYTF. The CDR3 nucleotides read TGCGCCAGCAGCTTGGCTGTGAAGGGGGCTGGCTACACCTTC.

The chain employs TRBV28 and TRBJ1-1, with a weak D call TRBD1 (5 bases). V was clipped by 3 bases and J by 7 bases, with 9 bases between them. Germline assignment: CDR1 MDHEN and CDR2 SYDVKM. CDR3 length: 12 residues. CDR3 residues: CASSFRVSEAFF. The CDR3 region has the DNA TGTGCCAGCAGTTTCAGGGTGAGTGAAGCTTTCTTT. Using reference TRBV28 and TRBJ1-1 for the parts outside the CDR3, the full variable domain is DVKVTQSSRYLVKRTGEKVFLECVQDMDHENMFWYRQDPGLGLRLIYFSYDVKMKEKGDIPEGYSVSREKKERFSLILESASTNQTSMYLCASSFRVSEAFFGQGTRLTVV.

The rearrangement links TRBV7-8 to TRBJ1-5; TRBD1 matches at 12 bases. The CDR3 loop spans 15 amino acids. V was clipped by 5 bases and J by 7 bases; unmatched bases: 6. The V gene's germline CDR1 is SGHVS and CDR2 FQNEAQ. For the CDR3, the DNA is TGTGCCAGCAGCCCGGGACAGGGGGCTGGGCAGCCCCAGCATTTT. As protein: CASSPGQGAGQPQHF.

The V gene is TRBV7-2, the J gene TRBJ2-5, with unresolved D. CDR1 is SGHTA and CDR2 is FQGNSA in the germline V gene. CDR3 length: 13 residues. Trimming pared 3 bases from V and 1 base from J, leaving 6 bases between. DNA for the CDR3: TGTGCCAGCAGCTTGCATTTCCAAGAGACCCAGTACTTC. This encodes CASSLHFQETQYF. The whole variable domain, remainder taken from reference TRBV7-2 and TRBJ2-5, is GAGVSQSPSNKVTEKGKDVELRCDPISGHTALYWYRQSLGQGLEFLIYFQGNSAPDKSGLPSDRFSAERTGGSVSTLTIQRTQQEDSAVYLCASSLHFQETQYFGPGTRLLVL.

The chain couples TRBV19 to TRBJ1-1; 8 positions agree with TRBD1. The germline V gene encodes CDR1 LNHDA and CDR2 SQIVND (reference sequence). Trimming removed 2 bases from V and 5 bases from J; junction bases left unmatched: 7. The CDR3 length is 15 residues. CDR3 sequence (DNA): TGTGCCAGTAGTATAAGCAGGGGGCGAGGAACTGAAGCTTTCTTT. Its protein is CASSISRGRGTEAFF.

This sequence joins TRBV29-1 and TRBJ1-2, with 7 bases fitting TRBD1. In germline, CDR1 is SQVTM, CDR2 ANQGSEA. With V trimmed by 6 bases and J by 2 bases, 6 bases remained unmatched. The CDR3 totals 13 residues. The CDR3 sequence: CSVDGTANYGYTF. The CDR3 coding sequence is TGCAGCGTAGACGGGACAGCGAACTATGGCTACACCTTC.

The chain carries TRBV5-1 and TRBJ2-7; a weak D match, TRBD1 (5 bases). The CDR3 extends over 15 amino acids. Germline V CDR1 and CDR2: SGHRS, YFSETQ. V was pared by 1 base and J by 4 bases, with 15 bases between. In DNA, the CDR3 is TGCGCCAGCAGCTTGATGTCTGGACAAGAGTACGAGCAGTACTTC. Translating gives CASSLMSGQEYEQYF.

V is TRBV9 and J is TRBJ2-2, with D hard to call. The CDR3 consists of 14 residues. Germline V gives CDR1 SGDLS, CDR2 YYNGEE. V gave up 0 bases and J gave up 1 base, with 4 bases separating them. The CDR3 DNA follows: TGTGCCAGCAGCGTAGACCGGAACACCGGGGAGCTGTTTTTT. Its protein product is CASSVDRNTGELFF.

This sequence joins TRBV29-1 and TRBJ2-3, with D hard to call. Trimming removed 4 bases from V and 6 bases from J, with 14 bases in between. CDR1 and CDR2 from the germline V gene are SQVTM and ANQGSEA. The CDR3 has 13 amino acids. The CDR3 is CSVVLVVGDTQYF. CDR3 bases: TGCAGCGTTGTGTTAGTCGTGGGGGATACGCAGTATTTT.

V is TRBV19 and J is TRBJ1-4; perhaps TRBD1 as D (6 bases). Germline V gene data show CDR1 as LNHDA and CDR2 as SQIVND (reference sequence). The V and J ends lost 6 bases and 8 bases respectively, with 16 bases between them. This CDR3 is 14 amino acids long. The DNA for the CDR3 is TGTGCCAGTAGAACCGGGACATTTCGAGAAAAACTGTTTTTT. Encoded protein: CASRTGTFREKLFF.

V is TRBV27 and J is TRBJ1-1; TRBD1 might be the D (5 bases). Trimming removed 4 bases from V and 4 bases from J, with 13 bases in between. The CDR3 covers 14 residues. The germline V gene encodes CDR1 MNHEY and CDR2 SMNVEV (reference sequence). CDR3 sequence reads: CASSWGEDSTEAFF. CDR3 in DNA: TGTGCCAGCAGTTGGGGTGAAGACAGCACTGAAGCTTTCTTT.

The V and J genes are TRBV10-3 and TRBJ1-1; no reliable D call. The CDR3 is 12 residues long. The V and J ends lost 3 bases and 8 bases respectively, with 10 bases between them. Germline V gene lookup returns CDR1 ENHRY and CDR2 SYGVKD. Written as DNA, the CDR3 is TGTGCCATCAGTGAAGGTGGCGCCGAAGCTTTCTTT. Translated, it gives CAISEGGAEAFF.

Written as DNA, the CDR3 is TGCAGCGTTCGAACAGGAATCTCTGGAAACACCATATATTTT. It is translated as CSVRTGISGNTIYF. The chain is built from TRBV29-1 and TRBJ1-3, with D possibly TRBD1 on 5 matching bases. V dropped 5 bases and J dropped 0 bases, with 11 bases sitting between them. This CDR3 region has 14 residues. In germline, CDR1 is SQVTM, CDR2 ANQGSEA.

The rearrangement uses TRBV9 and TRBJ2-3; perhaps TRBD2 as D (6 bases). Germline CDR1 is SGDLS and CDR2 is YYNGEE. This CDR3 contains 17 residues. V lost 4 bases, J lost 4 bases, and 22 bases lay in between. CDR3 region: CASSSRRRGKSPDTQYF. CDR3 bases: TGTGCCAGCAGCTCCAGGAGGCGGGGAAAGAGCCCAGATACGCAGTATTTT. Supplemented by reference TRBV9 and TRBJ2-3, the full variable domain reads DSGVTQTPKHLITATGQRVTLRCSPRSGDLSVYWYQQSLDQGLQFLIQYYNGEERAKGNILERFSAQQFPDLHSELNLSSLELGDSALYFCASSSRRRGKSPDTQYFGPGTRLTVL.

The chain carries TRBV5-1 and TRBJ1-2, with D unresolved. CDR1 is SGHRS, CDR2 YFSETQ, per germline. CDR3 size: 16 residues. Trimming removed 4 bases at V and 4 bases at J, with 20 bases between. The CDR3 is CASSPNRGRTRYGYTF. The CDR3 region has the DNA TGCGCCAGCAGCCCCAACCGAGGACGGACGCGCTATGGCTACACCTTC.

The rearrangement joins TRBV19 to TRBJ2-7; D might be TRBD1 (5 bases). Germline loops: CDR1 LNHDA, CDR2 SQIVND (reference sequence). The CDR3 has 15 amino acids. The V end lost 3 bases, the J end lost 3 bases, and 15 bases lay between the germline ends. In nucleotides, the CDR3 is TGTGCCAGTAGTATTTGGGGCGCGAATAACTACGAGCAGTACTTC. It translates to CASSIWGANNYEQYF.

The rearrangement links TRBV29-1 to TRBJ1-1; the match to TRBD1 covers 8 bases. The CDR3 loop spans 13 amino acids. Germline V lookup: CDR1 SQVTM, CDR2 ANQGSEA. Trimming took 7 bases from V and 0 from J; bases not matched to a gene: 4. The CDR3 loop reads CSGTGHMNTEAFF. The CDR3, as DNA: TGCAGCGGGACAGGGCACATGAACACTGAAGCTTTCTTT.

The CDR3 sequence is CASSYSGDRASYTF. CDR3 nucleotides: TGTGCCAGCAGTTACTCGGGGGACAGGGCTAGCTACACCTTC. The V gene is TRBV6-6, the J gene TRBJ1-2, with TRBD1 identical over 9 bases. Trimming removed 0 bases from V and 9 bases from J; junction bases left unmatched: 5. In germline, CDR1 is MNHNY, CDR2 SVGAGI (reference sequence). The CDR3 runs 14 residues.

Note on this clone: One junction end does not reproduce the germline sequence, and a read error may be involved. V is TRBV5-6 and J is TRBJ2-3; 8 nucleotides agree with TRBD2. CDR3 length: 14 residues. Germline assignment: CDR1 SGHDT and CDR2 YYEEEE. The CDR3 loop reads CASRLGGGSRGQYF. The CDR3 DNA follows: TGTGCCAGCAGATTGGGCGGGGGGTCAAGGGGGCAGTATTTT. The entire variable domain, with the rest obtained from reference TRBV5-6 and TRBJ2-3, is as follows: DAGVTQSPTHLIKTRGQQVTLRCSPKSGHDTVSWYQQALGQGPQFIFQYYEEEERQRGNFPDRFSGHQFPNYSSELNVNALLLGDSALYLCASRLGGGSRGQYFGPGTRLTVL.

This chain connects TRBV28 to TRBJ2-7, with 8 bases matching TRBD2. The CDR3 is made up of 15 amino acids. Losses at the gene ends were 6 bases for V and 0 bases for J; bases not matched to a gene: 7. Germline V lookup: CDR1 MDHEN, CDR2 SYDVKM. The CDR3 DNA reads TGTGCCAGCAGACGGGGGGGGTTTAGCTCCTACGAGCAGTACTTC. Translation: CASRRGGFSSYEQYF.

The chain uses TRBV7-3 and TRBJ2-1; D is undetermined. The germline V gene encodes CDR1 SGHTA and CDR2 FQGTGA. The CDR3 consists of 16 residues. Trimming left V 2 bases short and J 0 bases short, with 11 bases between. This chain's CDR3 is CASSLSPFSSYNEQFF. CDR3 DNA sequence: TGTGCCAGCAGCTTATCACCTTTCAGCTCCTACAATGAGCAGTTCTTC.

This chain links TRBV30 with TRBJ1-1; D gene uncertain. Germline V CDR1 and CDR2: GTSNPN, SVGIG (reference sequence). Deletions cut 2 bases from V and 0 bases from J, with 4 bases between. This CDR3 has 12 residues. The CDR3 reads CAWSTMNTEAFF. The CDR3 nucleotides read TGTGCCTGGAGTACAATGAACACTGAAGCTTTCTTT.

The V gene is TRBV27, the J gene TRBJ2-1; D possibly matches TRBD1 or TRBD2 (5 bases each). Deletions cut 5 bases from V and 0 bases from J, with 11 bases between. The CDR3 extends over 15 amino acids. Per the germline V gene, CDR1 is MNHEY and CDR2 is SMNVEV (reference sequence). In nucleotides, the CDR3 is TGTGCCAGCAGTGACACTGGGGGCTCCTACAATGAGCAGTTCTTC. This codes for CASSDTGGSYNEQFF.